These 9 T cell receptor beta chains were all obtained from the same sample, sequenced in a study of CD8 T cells in Susac syndrome (dated by TCRdb to about 2019). Library prep was done by the immunoSEQ multiplex PCR assay. RNA was extracted using the RNeasy kit, and about 0.5 to 1 ug of the RNA was reverse transcribed with random hexamers. TCRdb itself trimmed the public reads at Q25 with fastp, ran MiXCR and retained productive beta chains. Rows merge per CDR3 protein into single entries with the most common DNA and genes. This sample is represented by approximately 180,000 distinct CDR3 sequences; 95% of them were singletons. The top ten clones comprise 0.093% of the sample. The sequencing sample was made of CD4+ T cells from PBMCs. All receptors derive from a human donor with multiple sclerosis.

The chain employs TRBV27 and TRBJ1-5; D is perhaps TRBD1 (5 bases). The CDR3 extends over 15 amino acids. The ends were cut back, 3 bases at V and 5 bases at J, with 14 bases in the middle. In germline, CDR1 is MNHEY, CDR2 SMNVEV (reference sequence). The CDR3 region has the DNA TGTGCCAGCAGTTTTCAATTCCGGGGCGATCAGCCCCAGCATTTT. As protein: CASSFQFRGDQPQHF.

The chain links TRBV12-3 or TRBV12-4 to TRBJ2-5, with 9 bases fitting TRBD2. Losses at the gene ends were 4 bases for V and 5 bases for J; bases not matched to a gene: 5. This CDR3 spans 14 amino acids. CDR3 DNA: TGTGCCAGCAGTTCCCTAGCGGGGTACGAGACCCAGTACTTC. Translating gives CASSSLAGYETQYF.

This chain uses TRBV19 with TRBJ1-2; D not resolved. V lost 2 bases and J lost 3, with 7 bases in between. This CDR3 has 13 residues. Germline loops: CDR1 LNHDA, CDR2 SQIVND (reference sequence). CDR3 amino acids: CASSISGDYGYTF. CDR3 DNA: TGTGCCAGTAGTATATCGGGAGACTATGGCTACACCTTC.

In this sample, this clonotype turned up a few times. CDR3 residues: CSVGSGVSNQPQHF. The CDR3 coding sequence is TGCAGCGTTGGGTCAGGGGTGAGCAATCAGCCCCAGCATTTT. The V and J genes are TRBV29-1 and TRBJ1-5, with D maybe TRBD1 (6 bases). The CDR3 has 14 amino acids. V lost 4 bases and J lost 1, with 11 bases in between. Germline values: CDR1 SQVTM, CDR2 ANQGSEA. Together with reference TRBV29-1 and TRBJ1-5, the CDR3 gives the full variable domain: SAVISQKPSRDICQRGTSLTIQCQVDSQVTMMFWYRQQPGQSLTLIATANQGSEATYESGFVIDKFPISRPNLTFSTLTVSNMSPEDSSIYLCSVGSGVSNQPQHFGDGTRLSIL.

The chain is built from TRBV5-1 and TRBJ2-6, with D possibly called TRBD1 or TRBD2 (6 bases each). The V end was cut by 4 bases, the J end by 2 bases, with 16 bases between. The CDR3 extends over 17 amino acids. The germline V gene has CDR1 SGHRS and CDR2 YFSETQ. The CDR3 loop reads CASSGRGTLAGANVLTF. CDR3 nucleotides: TGCGCCAGCAGCGGCCGCGGGACACTGGCTGGGGCCAACGTCCTGACTTTC.

CDR3 amino acids: CASISDKNTEAFF. DNA for the CDR3: TGTGCCAGTATCTCGGACAAGAACACTGAAGCTTTCTTT. The V call is TRBV19, the J call TRBJ1-1; a possible D gene is TRBD1 (5 bases). The CDR3 covers 13 residues. Trimming took 7 bases from V and 1 from J, leaving 10 bases between them. Per germline, CDR1 LNHDA and CDR2 SQIVND (reference sequence). Variable domain in full (rest from reference TRBV19 and TRBJ1-1): DGGITQSPKYLFRKEGQNVTLSCEQNLNHDAMYWYRQDPGQGLRLIYYSQIVNDFQKGDIAEGYSVSREKKESFPLTVTSAQKNPTAFYLCASISDKNTEAFFGQGTRLTVV.

The chain carries TRBV6-6 and TRBJ2-5, with D tentatively TRBD2 (6 bases). The CDR3 has 15 residues. Germline assignment: CDR1 MNHNY and CDR2 SVGAGI (reference sequence). V shed 3 bases and J shed 0 bases, with 11 bases lying between them. The CDR3: CASSYGGAHQETQYF. The CDR3 DNA reads as TGTGCCAGCAGTTATGGCGGGGCACACCAAGAGACCCAGTACTTC.

The rearrangement uses TRBV20-1 and TRBJ2-7; 12 bases are a match to TRBD2. From germline, CDR1 is DFQATT and CDR2 SNEGSKA (reference sequence). This CDR3 contains 13 residues. V dropped 7 bases and J dropped 6; count of bases not matched to a gene: 7. CDR3 DNA: TGCAGTGGAAGGACTAGCGGGGAATTCGAGCAGTACTTC. This codes for CSGRTSGEFEQYF.

V usage is TRBV12-3 or TRBV12-4 and J usage is TRBJ2-7, with TRBD1 identical over 10 bases. The CDR3 covers 19 residues. V lost 5 bases to trimming and J lost 0 bases; unmatched junction nucleotides: 16. The CDR3 here is CASSLRDRGLKLSSYEQYF. The CDR3 region has the DNA TGTGCCAGCAGTCTACGGGACAGGGGACTGAAACTAAGCTCCTACGAGCAGTACTTC.